Listed here are 15 T cell receptor beta chains from one sample, sequenced in a study of CD8+ T cells in alopecia areata. cDNA reverse transcribed from extracted RNA served as the sequencing template. Using immunoSEQ multiplex PCR, the repertoire was profiled, and TCRdb retains in-frame clones only, with some absent. Here the sample spans 180,000 or so clones, roughly 46% being singletons. Treatment: oral pan-JAK inhibitor, 5-10 mg twice daily. The sample here was CD8+ T cells sorted from blood, taken around week 54, from a patient treated with tofacitinib. These receptors originate from a human donor with alopecia areata.

The chain is built from TRBV6-6 and TRBJ2-7; a possible D gene is TRBD2 (5 bases). Trimming left V 2 bases short and J 5 bases short, with 13 bases between. The CDR3 runs 14 residues. Germline assignment: CDR1 MNHNY and CDR2 SVGAGI (reference sequence). In nucleotides, the CDR3 is TGTGCCAGCAGTTACGCCGAGGGTAGGAACGAGCAGTACTTC. This gives the protein CASSYAEGRNEQYF.

The chain combines TRBV23-1 with TRBJ2-7; possibly TRBD2 for D (7 bases). TRBV23-1 is recorded as an ORF, its role being uncertain. V was clipped by 9 bases and J by 6 bases, with 12 bases between them. CDR3 length: 11 amino acids. Written as DNA, the CDR3 is TGCGCCAGGAAAGGGGGGGCCGAGCAGTACTTC. Encoded protein: CARKGGAEQYF.

In nucleotides, the CDR3 is TGTGCCAGCAGCTTGGAACTAGCGGGCCGTAGCACAGATACGCAGTATTTT. This gives the protein CASSLELAGRSTDTQYF. The rearrangement joins TRBV5-4 to TRBJ2-3, with TRBD2 matching 9 bases. CDR1 and CDR2 from the germline V gene are SGHNT and YYREEE (reference sequence). The ends lost 0 bases at V and 0 bases at J; junction bases unmatched: 5. The CDR3 runs to 17 residues.

The chain carries TRBV4-2 and TRBJ1-5, with D unclear. CDR1 LGHNA and CDR2 YNFKEQ come from the germline V gene. Trimming removed 1 base from V and 10 bases from J, with 17 bases in between. The CDR3 has 15 residues. The CDR3, as DNA: TGTGCCAGCAGCCAAGGGTTGTCAGCTCAAATTCCCCAGCATTTT. It codes for CASSQGLSAQIPQHF.

J is TRBJ2-1 and V is TRBV18; the match to TRBD1 covers 8 bases. The germline CDR1 and CDR2 sequences are KGHSH and LQKENI. Trimming took 3 bases from V and 0 from J; bases not matched to a gene: 7. The CDR3 spans 17 residues. The CDR3 loop reads CASSPKSGTGSYNEQFF. CDR3 coding DNA: TGTGCCAGCTCACCTAAATCCGGGACAGGCTCCTACAATGAGCAGTTCTTC.

The rearrangement links TRBV15 to TRBJ2-4, with 8 bases matching TRBD1. CDR1 and CDR2 from the germline V gene are LNHNV and YYDKDF (reference sequence). Trimming took 5 bases from V and 1 from J; bases not matched to a gene: 7. The length of the CDR3 is 16 residues. The CDR3 protein is CATSGDRGLAKNIQYF. The CDR3 coding sequence is TGTGCCACCAGCGGCGACAGGGGCCTGGCCAAAAACATTCAGTACTTC.

This clone was observed a handful of times. At one end, the junction sequence differs from germline, possibly due to a read error. The V gene is TRBV27, the J gene TRBJ2-5, with TRBD2 matching over 10 bases. There are 17 residues in the CDR3. Per germline, CDR1 MNHEY and CDR2 SMNVEV (reference sequence). The chain's CDR3 is CASSLLRSGGAHETQYF. The CDR3 bases are TGTGCCAGCAGCTTATTGAGGAGCGGGGGGGCTCATGAGACCCAGTACTTC.

The chain joins TRBV30 to TRBJ1-1; TRBD1 might be the D (5 bases). Trimming removed 5 bases from V and 4 bases from J, with 14 bases in between. The CDR3 length is 13 residues. Germline V gene data show CDR1 as GTSNPN and CDR2 as SVGIG (reference sequence). Here the CDR3 DNA reads TGTGCCTGGGACCCGACGGGACCCACTGAAGCTTTCTTT. Translated, it gives CAWDPTGPTEAFF.

The CDR3 coding sequence is TGTGCCAGCAGCTCCTGGACTAGCGGGGGGGCAGATACGCAGTATTTT. It is translated as CASSSWTSGGADTQYF. J is TRBJ2-3 and V is TRBV11-2; TRBD2 agrees at 15 bases. The trim removed 4 bases at V and 4 bases at J, leaving 3 bases unmatched. The germline V gene encodes CDR1 SGHAT and CDR2 FQNNGV. This CDR3 is 16 amino acids long.

V gene TRBV5-6 combines with J gene TRBJ2-1; 7 bases map to TRBD1. Germline CDR1 is SGHDT and CDR2 is YYEEEE. The CDR3 contains 14 residues. The V and J ends lost 4 bases and 6 bases, in that order; junction bases with no gene match: 7. The CDR3 is CASSMETGLNEQFF. The CDR3 region has the DNA TGTGCCAGCAGCATGGAGACAGGGCTCAATGAGCAGTTCTTC.

The chain has TRBV4-3 and TRBJ2-1; 9 nucleotides agree with TRBD1. The CDR3 has 15 amino acids. Germline loops: CDR1 LGHNA, CDR2 YSLEER. After removal of 4 bases from V and 5 bases from J, the junction contained 6 bases not matched to a gene. The CDR3 DNA sequence: TGCGCCAGCAGCCTCGGGACAGGGACTAACAATGAGCAGTTCTTC. Its protein is CASSLGTGTNNEQFF.

The chain joins TRBV9 to TRBJ1-1; possibly TRBD1 for D (5 bases). The CDR3 consists of 15 residues. The V gene's germline CDR1 is SGDLS and CDR2 YYNGEE. Trimming cost V 0 bases and J 4 bases, with 13 bases left between them. The CDR3 DNA reads as TGTGCCAGCAGCGTAGAGGGGCATGGGGGCACTGAAGCTTTCTTT. It specifies CASSVEGHGGTEAFF.

The J gene is TRBJ2-7, the V gene TRBV27; 7 nucleotides match TRBD1. Germline CDR1 is MNHEY and CDR2 is SMNVEV (reference sequence). This CDR3 has 15 amino acids. The junction had 6 bases not matched to a gene; V was cut back by 2 bases and J by 2 bases. DNA of the CDR3: TGTGCCAGCAGTTTAGAACAGGGGAGAACCTACGAGCAGTACTTC. Its protein is CASSLEQGRTYEQYF.

The chain combines TRBV29-1 with TRBJ2-1; 7 nucleotides align to TRBD1. J gave up 5 bases and V 0 bases, and 10 bases lay outside the gene matches. The germline gives CDR1 SQVTM, CDR2 ANQGSEA. This CDR3 is 16 amino acids long. This CDR3 is CSVEDLHTGADNEQFF. CDR3 in DNA: TGCAGCGTTGAAGATCTGCATACAGGGGCGGACAATGAGCAGTTCTTC.

The V gene is TRBV19, the J gene TRBJ1-5; D might be TRBD1 (5 bases). Germline CDR1 and CDR2: LNHDA and SQIVND (reference sequence). V shed 3 bases and J shed 4 bases, with 10 bases lying between them. The CDR3 is 14 amino acids. CDR3 coding DNA: TGTGCCAGTAGTATTAGGGACTGGAATCAGCCCCAGCATTTT. Amino acid sequence: CASSIRDWNQPQHF.